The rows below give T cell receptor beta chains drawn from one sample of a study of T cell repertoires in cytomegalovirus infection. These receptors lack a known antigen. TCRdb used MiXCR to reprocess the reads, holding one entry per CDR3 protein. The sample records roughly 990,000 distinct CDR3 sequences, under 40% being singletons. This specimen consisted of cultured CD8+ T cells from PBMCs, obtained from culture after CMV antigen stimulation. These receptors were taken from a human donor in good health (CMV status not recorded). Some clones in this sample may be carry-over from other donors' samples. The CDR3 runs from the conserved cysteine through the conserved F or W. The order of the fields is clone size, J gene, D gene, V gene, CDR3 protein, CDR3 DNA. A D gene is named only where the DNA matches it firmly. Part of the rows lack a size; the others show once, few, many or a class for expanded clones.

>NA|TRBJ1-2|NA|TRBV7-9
CASSNGGTYGYTF
TGTGCCAGCAGCAACGGGGGCACCTATGGCTACACCTTC
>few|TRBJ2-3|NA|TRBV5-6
CASSFTTPLTDTQYF
TGTGCCAGCAGCTTTACCACACCCCTCACTGATACGCAGTATTTT
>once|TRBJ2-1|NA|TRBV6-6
CASSYSITEFLF
TGTGCCAGCAGTTACTCGATAACAGAATTCCTCTTC
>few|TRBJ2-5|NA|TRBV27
CASSPRRRYQETQYF
TGTGCCAGCAGCCCAAGACGGAGGTACCAAGAGACCCAGTACTTC
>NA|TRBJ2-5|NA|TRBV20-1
CSAILAPETQYF
TGCAGTGCTATCTTAGCACCAGAGACCCAGTACTTC
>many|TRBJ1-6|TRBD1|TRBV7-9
CASSSEGAGAFINSPLHF
TGTGCCAGCAGCTCGGAGGGGGCTGGAGCGTTTATTAATTCACCCCTCCACTTT
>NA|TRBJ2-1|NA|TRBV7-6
CASSLAMGSYNEQFF
TGTGCCAGCAGCTTAGCGATGGGCTCCTACAATGAGCAGTTCTTC
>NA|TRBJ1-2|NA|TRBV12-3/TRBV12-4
CASSLWESGYTF
TGTGCCAGCAGTTTATGGGAGAGTGGCTACACCTTC
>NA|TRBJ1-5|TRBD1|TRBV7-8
CASSDYRGDNQPQHF
TGTGCCAGCAGCGATTACAGGGGTGATAATCAGCCCCAGCATTTT
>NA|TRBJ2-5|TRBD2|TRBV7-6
CASSLVVSGAQETQYF
TGTGCCAGCAGCTTAGTAGTTAGCGGGGCGCAAGAGACCCAGTACTTC
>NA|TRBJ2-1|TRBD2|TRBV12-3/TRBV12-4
CASRGPAGEYNEQFF
TGTGCCAGCAGGGGGCCAGCGGGGGAGTACAATGAGCAGTTCTTC
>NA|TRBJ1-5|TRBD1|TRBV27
CASSPRDRVRDNQPQHF
TGTGCCAGCAGTCCCCGGGACAGGGTGCGAGACAATCAGCCCCAGCATTTT
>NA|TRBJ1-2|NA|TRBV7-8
CASSLVPISNYGYTF
TGTGCCAGCAGCTTAGTCCCGATTTCTAACTATGGCTACACCTTC
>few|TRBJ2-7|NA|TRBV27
CASSLAKGTYEQYF
TGTGCCAGCAGTTTAGCTAAGGGTACCTACGAGCAGTACTTC
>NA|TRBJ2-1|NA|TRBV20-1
CSAITLDEQFF
TGCAGTGCTATAACCCTCGATGAGCAGTTCTTC
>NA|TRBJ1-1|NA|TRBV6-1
CASRKSGSEAFF
TGTGCCAGCAGAAAATCAGGGAGTGAAGCTTTCTTT
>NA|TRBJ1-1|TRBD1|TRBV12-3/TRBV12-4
CAAGDRGTEAFF
TGTGCCGCGGGCGACAGGGGAACTGAAGCTTTCTTT
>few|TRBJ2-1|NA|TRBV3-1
CASSQVVDEQFF
TGTGCCAGCAGCCAAGTAGTTGATGAGCAGTTCTTC
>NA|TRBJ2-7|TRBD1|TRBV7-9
CASSLDRDRGAQSDF
TGTGCCAGCAGCTTAGATCGTGACAGGGGTGCCCAATCGGACTTC
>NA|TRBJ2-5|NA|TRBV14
CASSQDRYMVQTQYF
TGTGCCAGCAGCCAAGATCGCTACATGGTGCAGACCCAGTACTTC
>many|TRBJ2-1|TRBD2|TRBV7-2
CASSPGGGPYNEQFF
TGTGCCAGCAGCCCCGGGGGGGGCCCCTACAATGAGCAGTTCTTC
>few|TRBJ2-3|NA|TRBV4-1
CASSQVAAPDTQYF
TGCGCCAGCAGCCAAGTGGCCGCCCCAGATACGCAGTATTTT
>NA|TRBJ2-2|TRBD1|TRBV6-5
CASSPGQWYTGELFF
TGTGCCAGCAGCCCGGGACAGTGGTACACCGGGGAGCTGTTTTTT
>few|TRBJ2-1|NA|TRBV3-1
CASSQDSGYYEQFF
TGTGCCAGCAGCCAAGATTCGGGATATTATGAGCAGTTCTTC
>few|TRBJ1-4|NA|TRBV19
CASLEPPGQGQVGEKLFF
TGTGCCAGTCTCGAGCCACCGGGACAAGGCCAAGTAGGAGAAAAACTGTTTTTT
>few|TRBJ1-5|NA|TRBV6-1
CASRPGIHREYSNQPQHF
TGTGCCAGCAGACCGGGAATCCACAGGGAGTATAGCAATCAGCCCCAGCATTTT
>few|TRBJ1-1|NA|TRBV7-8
CASSSSAGLVNTEAFF
TGTGCCAGCAGCTCTAGTGCGGGGTTGGTGAACACTGAAGCTTTCTTT
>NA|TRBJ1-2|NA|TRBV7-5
CISVPEAWTGGSNYGYTF
NA
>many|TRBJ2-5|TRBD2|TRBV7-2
CASSLGLAGGWETQYF
TGTGCCAGCAGCTTAGGGCTAGCGGGGGGATGGGAGACCCAGTACTTC
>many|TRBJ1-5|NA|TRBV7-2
CASSFAGSLNQPQHF
TGTGCCAGCAGCTTTGCAGGGTCCCTCAATCAGCCCCAGCATTTT
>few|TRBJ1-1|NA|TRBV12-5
CASGLVTGAQGPNTEAFF
TGTGCTAGTGGTTTGGTAACGGGGGCGCAAGGGCCGAACACTGAAGCTTTCTTT
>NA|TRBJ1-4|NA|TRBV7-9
CASSSWQRDNEKLFF
TGTGCCAGCAGTTCTTGGCAGCGGGATAATGAAAAACTGTTTTTT
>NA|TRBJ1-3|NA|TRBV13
CASSFRVNSGNTIYF
TGTGCCAGCAGCTTTAGAGTCAACTCTGGAAACACCATATATTTT
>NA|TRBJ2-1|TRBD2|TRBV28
CASRDLSGGSYNEQFF
TGTGCCAGCAGGGACCTTAGCGGGGGTTCCTACAATGAGCAGTTCTTC
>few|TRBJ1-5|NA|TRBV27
CASGGGGDNQPQHF
TGTGCCAGCGGGGGGGGGGGCGACAATCAGCCCCAGCATTTT
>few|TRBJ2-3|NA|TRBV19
CASSTFYEGSEDTQYF
TGTGCCAGTAGTACCTTTTACGAGGGGTCCGAAGATACGCAGTATTTT
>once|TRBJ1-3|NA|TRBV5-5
CASSPLTTGRSEWNTIYF
TGTGCCAGCAGCCCACTAACCACAGGGAGGTCTGAGTGGAACACCATATATTTT
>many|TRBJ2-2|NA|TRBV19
CASSIWETNTGELFF
TGTGCCAGTAGTATATGGGAGACGAACACCGGGGAGCTGTTTTTT
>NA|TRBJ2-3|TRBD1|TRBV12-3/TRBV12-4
CASSTGAGDTQYF
TGTGCCAGCAGTACAGGGGCCGGAGATACGCAGTATTTT
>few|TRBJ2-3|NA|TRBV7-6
CASSSWFPLYF
TGTGCCAGCAGCTCGTGGTTCCCTCTGTATTTT
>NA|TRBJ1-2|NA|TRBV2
CASSEAYRIYGYTF
TGTGCCAGCAGTGAAGCCTACAGGATCTATGGCTACACCTTC